Following are 20 T cell receptor beta chains from one sample sequenced in a study of T-cell reconstitution after alpha-beta-depleted transplantation in children. Preparation of the TCRbeta library involved a method that used unique molecular identifiers. TCRdb redid the calling of the PCR reads with MiXCR, one entry per CDR3 protein. The data contain some 600,000 distinct CDR3 sequences, 10% to 15% of them seen just once; the ten biggest clones take up around 2.2%. The source material was PBMCs, mostly from graft donor cells, sampled 360 days after TCRalphabeta/CD19-depleted stem cell transplant. The origin of the receptors is a male patient aged 10-17 years who had a stem cell transplant for acute myeloid leukemia, so the T cells may come from the graft donor.

This clonotype showed up just a few times. V and J are TRBV4-2 and TRBJ2-7; D possibly corresponds to TRBD1 (7 bases). Germline V gives CDR1 LGHNA, CDR2 YNFKEQ. This CDR3 is 20 amino acids long. The germline V and J ends were trimmed by 0 bases and 0 bases, with 24 bases remaining between them. This CDR3 reads CASSQDLLGPGGGNSYEQYF. CDR3 nucleotide sequence: TGTGCCAGCAGCCAAGATTTGCTTGGGCCTGGAGGGGGCAACTCCTACGAGCAGTACTTC.

The gene calls are TRBV7-8 and TRBJ2-5; 9 bases line up with TRBD2. V lost 1 base to trimming and J lost 2 bases; unmatched junction nucleotides: 5. CDR3 length: 16 amino acids. CDR1 and CDR2 (germline): SGHVS, FQNEAQ. This chain's CDR3 is CASSLVSSGRQETQYF. The CDR3 region has the DNA TGTGCCAGCAGCTTAGTTAGTAGCGGGAGACAAGAGACCCAGTACTTC. The full variable domain, completed using reference TRBV7-8 and TRBJ2-5, is GAGVSQSPRYKVAKRGQDVALRCDPISGHVSLFWYQQALGQGPEFLTYFQNEAQLDKSGLPSDRFFAERPEGSVSTLKIQRTQQEDSAVYLCASSLVSSGRQETQYFGPGTRLLVL.

This chain links TRBV20-1 with TRBJ1-1, with D possibly TRBD1 on 6 matching bases. V was pared by 5 bases and J by 5 bases, with 12 bases between. The germline CDR1 and CDR2 sequences are DFQATT and SNEGSKA (reference sequence). The CDR3 consists of 12 residues. The CDR3 loop is CSAVQGGTEAFF. CDR3 DNA sequence: TGCAGTGCTGTACAGGGTGGAACTGAAGCTTTCTTT.

This chain connects TRBV12-3 or TRBV12-4 to TRBJ2-1; 9 bases agree with TRBD2. The V and J ends lost 3 bases and 8 bases, in that order; junction bases with no gene match: 11. This CDR3 has 16 amino acids. CDR3 in DNA: TGTGCCAGCAGTTTCGTCGCGGGAGGGCTTATCGATGAGCAGTTCTTC. Amino acid sequence: CASSFVAGGLIDEQFF.

The genes are TRBV7-9 and TRBJ2-5; TRBD1 agrees at 10 bases. With 8 bases clipped from V and 3 bases from J, the junction kept 6 bases outside the gene matches. Germline V CDR1 and CDR2: SEHNR, FQNEAQ (reference sequence). This CDR3 is built from 14 residues. The CDR3: CASYSGTGEETQYF. The CDR3 coding sequence is TGTGCCAGCTACTCCGGGACAGGGGAAGAGACCCAGTACTTC.

This clonotype was seen many times. This rearrangement joins TRBV28 to TRBJ2-7, with D uncertain. Germline V CDR1 and CDR2: MDHEN, SYDVKM. CDR3 size: 12 residues. Between the trimmed V and J ends, which lost 6 bases and 4 bases, there was a span of 10 bases. The CDR3 DNA follows: TGTGCCAGCAGCTTTTCGATTTACGAGCAGTACTTC. Translated: CASSFSIYEQYF.

The chain is built from TRBV15 and TRBJ1-5, with a tentative D call TRBD1 (6 bases). CDR1 is LNHNV and CDR2 is YYDKDF in the germline V gene (reference sequence). The ends were cut back, 0 bases at V and 7 bases at J, with 13 bases in the middle. CDR3 length: 15 amino acids. The CDR3 region is CATSRDWKGGQPQHF. The CDR3 DNA reads TGTGCCACCAGCAGAGATTGGAAGGGGGGACAGCCCCAGCATTTT.

The chain employs TRBV20-1 and TRBJ2-7; D unclear. Germline V gene data show CDR1 as DFQATT and CDR2 as SNEGSKA (reference sequence). The V end lost 3 bases, the J end lost 3 bases, and 9 bases lay between the germline ends. This CDR3 region has 12 residues. Here the CDR3 reads CSASSLFYEQYF. The CDR3 coding sequence is TGCAGTGCTAGCTCCTTATTCTACGAGCAGTACTTC.

This clonotype was detected many times. The chain carries TRBV5-1 and TRBJ2-2; D unclear. The CDR3 loop spans 17 amino acids. Germline V gene sequence: CDR1 SGHRS, CDR2 YFSETQ. V was cut by 0 bases and J by 2 bases, with 14 bases left in between. CDR3 sequence: CASSLALGILNTGELFF. CDR3 nucleotide sequence: TGCGCCAGCAGCTTGGCCTTAGGGATACTCAACACCGGGGAGCTGTTTTTT.

This clonotype was recorded many times. The chain couples TRBV18 to TRBJ2-1; D may be TRBD1 (6 bases). The V gene lost 3 bases and the J gene lost 6 bases, with 12 bases spanning the gap. The CDR3 is 14 residues long. Germline V CDR1 and CDR2: KGHSH, LQKENI. The CDR3 nucleotides read TGTGCCAGCTCACCGTACAGGGATGGCAATGAGCAGTTCTTC. This gives the protein CASSPYRDGNEQFF.

This clonotype was counted only a few times. The chain joins TRBV29-1 to TRBJ1-1; D not resolved. CDR3 length equals 13 residues. Trimming pared 6 bases from V and 3 bases from J, leaving 14 bases between. The germline CDR1 and CDR2 sequences are SQVTM and ANQGSEA. DNA of the CDR3: TGCAGCGTCCTCCCGGGCGGGGACACTGAAGCTTTCTTT. It is translated as CSVLPGGDTEAFF.

This clonotype appeared a few times. The chain carries TRBV20-1 and TRBJ2-1, with TRBD1 matching over 8 bases. The CDR3 runs to 12 residues. V gave up 7 bases and J gave up 8 bases; unmatched junction bases: 7. Germline CDR1 reads DFQATT; CDR2 reads SNEGSKA (reference sequence). CDR3 loop: CSVGRGLDEQFF. In nucleotides, the CDR3 is TGCAGTGTCGGCAGGGGGCTAGATGAGCAGTTCTTC.

This clonotype was counted a few times. The gene calls are TRBV20-1 and TRBJ1-5; the D is unclear. CDR3 length: 13 amino acids. V lost 1 base to trimming and J lost 5 bases, with 9 bases between them. Germline assignment: CDR1 DFQATT and CDR2 SNEGSKA (reference sequence). CDR3 DNA: TGCAGTGCTAGAGGGGATTCGTATCAGCCCCAGCATTTT. Its translation is CSARGDSYQPQHF.

This clonotype turned up a few times. This chain joins TRBV2 and TRBJ2-7, with D perhaps matching TRBD1 (5 bases). Germline V gene lookup returns CDR1 SNHLY and CDR2 FYNNEI. V dropped 5 bases and J dropped 7 bases, with 18 bases sitting between them. CDR3 length equals 14 residues. CDR3 sequence: CASSNRRVLREQYF. The CDR3 region has the DNA TGTGCCAGCAGTAATCGCAGGGTGCTACGAGAGCAGTACTTC.

The chain employs TRBV20-1 and TRBJ2-7, with D unresolved. V gave up 1 base and J gave up 0 bases, with 13 bases separating them. The CDR3 consists of 15 residues. Germline lookup yields CDR1 DFQATT and CDR2 SNEGSKA (reference sequence). Here the CDR3 DNA reads TGCAGTGCTAGAGGGATAGCCTTGAGCTCCTACGAGCAGTACTTC. It translates to CSARGIALSSYEQYF.

Points on this clonotype: A much larger clone is a single base away; this may be a read error. V is TRBV4-3 and J is TRBJ2-1, with TRBD2 as a possible D gene (5 bases). Between the trimmed V and J ends, which lost 2 bases and 4 bases, there was a span of 15 bases. The CDR3 has 16 amino acids. Germline assignment: CDR1 LGHNA and CDR2 YSLEER. The DNA of the CDR3 is TGCGCCAGCAGCCAACGCCGGGGAGCCCTATACAATGAGCAGTTCTTC. This encodes CASSQRRGALYNEQFF.

At least ten counts were recorded for this clonotype. The V call is TRBV29-1, the J call TRBJ2-1; TRBD2 matches 13 bases. J lost 7 bases, V lost 7 bases, and 10 bases had no gene match. Germline loops: CDR1 SQVTM, CDR2 ANQGSEA. This CDR3 is built from 15 residues. DNA of the CDR3: TGCAGCGCCCCTCGACTAGCGGGAGGTTGGAATGAGCAGTTCTTC. The encoded protein is CSAPRLAGGWNEQFF.

This clonotype was seen more than once but under ten times. The chain has TRBV4-3 and TRBJ2-1; 12 positions agree with TRBD2. This CDR3 comprises 15 residues. From germline, CDR1 is LGHNA and CDR2 YSLEER. The junction had 1 base not matched to a gene; V was cut back by 0 bases and J by 7 bases. The CDR3 DNA reads as TGCGCCAGCAGCCAAGATGGACTAGCGGGAAATGAGCAGTTCTTC. This translates into CASSQDGLAGNEQFF.

The chain is built from TRBV14 and TRBJ2-1, with 9 bases lining up with TRBD1. The CDR3 is 16 amino acids. The V gene's germline CDR1 is SGHDN and CDR2 FVKESK. Unmatched junction bases numbered 6, after V lost 5 bases and J lost 1 base. The CDR3 loop reads CASSTGQGQSYNEQFF. The CDR3 bases are TGTGCCAGCAGCACGGGACAGGGCCAATCCTACAATGAGCAGTTCTTC.

This chain connects TRBV14 to TRBJ2-7, with D possibly TRBD2 on 5 matching bases. The germline CDR1 and CDR2 sequences are SGHDN and FVKESK. The CDR3 covers 15 residues. V lost 4 bases and J 0 bases, leaving 13 bases between the germline ends. CDR3 amino acids: CASSRADSPSYEQYF. The CDR3 DNA reads TGTGCCAGCAGCCGAGCGGACTCTCCCTCCTACGAGCAGTACTTC.